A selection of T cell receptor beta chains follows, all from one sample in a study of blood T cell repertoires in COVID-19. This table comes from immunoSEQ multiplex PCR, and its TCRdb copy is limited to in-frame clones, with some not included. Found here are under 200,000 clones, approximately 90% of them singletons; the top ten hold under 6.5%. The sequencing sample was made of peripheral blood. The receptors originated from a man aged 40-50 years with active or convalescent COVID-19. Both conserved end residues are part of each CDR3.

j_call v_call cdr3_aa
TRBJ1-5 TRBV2 CASRAGTGGYQPQHF
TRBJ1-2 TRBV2 CASSSMSTRYGYTF
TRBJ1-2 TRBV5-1 CASRTEAPTGVYTF
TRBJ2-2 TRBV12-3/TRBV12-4 CASGGQPGELFF
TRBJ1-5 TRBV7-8 CASSQGGLGQPQHF
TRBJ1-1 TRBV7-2 CASRESGMTEAFF
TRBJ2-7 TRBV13 CASSSGQVSYEQYF
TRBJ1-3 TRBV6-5 CASSSQGLSGNTIYF
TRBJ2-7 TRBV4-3 CASSPIPTDSHLEQYF
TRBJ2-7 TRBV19 CASSILTSGLYEQYF
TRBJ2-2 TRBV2 CASSEWGRAGELFF
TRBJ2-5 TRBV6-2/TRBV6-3 CASSIPAGGRETQYF
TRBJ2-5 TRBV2 CASSPVRTGQETQYF
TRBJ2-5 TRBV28 CASSLSGLGQETQYF
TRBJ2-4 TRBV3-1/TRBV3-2 CASGSGTGTKNIQYF
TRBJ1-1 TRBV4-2 CASSQEYRVVTEAFF
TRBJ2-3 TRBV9 CASSLAGGRTDTQYF
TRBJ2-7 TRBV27 CASKAGAGSYEQYF
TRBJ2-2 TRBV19 CASSIYGLMNTGELFF
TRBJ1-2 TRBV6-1 CASSERGPDYGYTF
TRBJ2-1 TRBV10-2 CASTRSGGGEQFF
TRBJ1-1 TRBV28 CASSSGGTEAFF
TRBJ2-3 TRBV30 CAWSRAGITSTDTQYF
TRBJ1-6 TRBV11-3 CASSLTSNSPLHF
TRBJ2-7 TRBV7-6 CASSLAGGALSYEQYF
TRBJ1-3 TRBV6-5 CAVRGGEKGNTIYF